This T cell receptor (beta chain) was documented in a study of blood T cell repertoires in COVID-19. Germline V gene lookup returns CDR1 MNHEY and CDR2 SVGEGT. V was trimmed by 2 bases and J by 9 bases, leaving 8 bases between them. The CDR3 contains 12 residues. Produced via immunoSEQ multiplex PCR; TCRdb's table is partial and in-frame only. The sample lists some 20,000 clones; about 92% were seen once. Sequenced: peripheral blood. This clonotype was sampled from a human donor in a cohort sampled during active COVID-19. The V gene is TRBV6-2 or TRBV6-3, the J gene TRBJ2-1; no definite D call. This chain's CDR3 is CASSYVGIEQFF. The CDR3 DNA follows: TGTGCCAGCAGTTACGTCGGTATTGAGCAGTTCTTC.